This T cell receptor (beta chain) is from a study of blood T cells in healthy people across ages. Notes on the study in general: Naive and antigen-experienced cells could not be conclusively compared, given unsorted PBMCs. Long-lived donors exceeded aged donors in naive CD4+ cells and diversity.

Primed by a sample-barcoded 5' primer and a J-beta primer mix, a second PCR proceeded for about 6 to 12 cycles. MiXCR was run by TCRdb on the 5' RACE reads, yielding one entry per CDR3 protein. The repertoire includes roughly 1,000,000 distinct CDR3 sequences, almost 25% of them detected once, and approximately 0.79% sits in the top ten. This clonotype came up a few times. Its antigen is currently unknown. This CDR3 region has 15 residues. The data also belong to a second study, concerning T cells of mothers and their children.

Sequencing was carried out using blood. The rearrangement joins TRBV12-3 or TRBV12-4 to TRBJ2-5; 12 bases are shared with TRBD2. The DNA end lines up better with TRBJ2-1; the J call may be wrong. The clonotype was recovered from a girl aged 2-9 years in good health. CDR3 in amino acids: CASRASSGRADEQFF. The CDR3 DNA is TGTGCCAGCAGGGCATCTAGCGGGAGGGCCGATGAGCAGTTCTTC.